This T cell receptor (beta chain) was observed in a study of blood T cell repertoires in COVID-19. The germline V gene has CDR1 MNHNY and CDR2 SVGAGI (reference sequence). This CDR3 is built from 15 residues. V trimming: 5 bases; J trimming: 0 bases; junction bases outside the gene matches: 6. The table came from immunoSEQ multiplex PCR; TCRdb's copy has only in-frame clones and leaves some out. The table has under 400,000 clones, about 89% seen once. The receptor's source is a woman in her 30s with COVID-19, enrolled during active disease. This chain uses TRBV6-6 with TRBJ2-7, with 8 positions matching TRBD2. The sample was peripheral blood. CDR3 in DNA: TGTGCCAGCAGTCCCGGGACTAGATCCTCCTACGAGCAGTACTTC. Amino acids: CASSPGTRSSYEQYF.